Listed below are T cell receptor beta chains from one sample, sequenced in a study of blood T cell repertoires in COVID-19. Here immunoSEQ multiplex PCR was the method, and the copy in TCRdb shows in-frame clones only, minus some. The sample records about 140,000 clones, 80% to 90% being singletons. The sequencing input was peripheral blood. These receptors were obtained from a woman of 80 years or more with acute or convalescent COVID-19. Both conserved end residues are part of each CDR3. A D gene is named only where the DNA matches it firmly. Clone size is stated in some rows and not others, as once, few, many or a class when expanded.

D gene,clone size,V gene,J gene,CDR3 protein,CDR3 DNA
TRBD1,NA,TRBV6-6,TRBJ1-1,CASSDRGEDEAFF,TGTGCCAGCAGCGACAGGGGAGAGGATGAAGCTTTCTTT
TRBD1,NA,TRBV6-5,TRBJ2-5,CASSYSGTGQETQYF,TGTGCCAGCAGTTACTCCGGGACAGGCCAAGAGACCCAGTACTTC
TRBD1,NA,TRBV5-5,TRBJ1-3,CASSTWTGATLNTIYF,TGTGCCAGCAGCACTTGGACAGGGGCGACTCTAAACACCATATATTTT
TRBD2,NA,TRBV10-2,TRBJ2-1,CASSGRGDQPEQFF,TGCGCCAGCAGTGGCCGGGGGGACCAACCTGAGCAGTTCTTC
TRBD1,NA,TRBV18,TRBJ2-7,CASSPTGQAIYEQYF,TGTGCCAGCTCACCGACGGGACAGGCGATCTACGAGCAGTACTTC
NA,few,TRBV19,TRBJ1-6,CASSPGGVNNSPLHF,TGTGCCAGTAGTCCGGGGGGGGTAAATAATTCACCCCTCCACTTT
NA,NA,TRBV19,TRBJ1-5,CASSIREGGSNQPQHF,TGTGCCAGTAGTATACGGGAGGGGGGTAGCAATCAGCCCCAGCATTTT
TRBD1,once,TRBV4-1,TRBJ2-3,CASRLTGARSTDTQYF,TGCGCCAGCAGACTTACAGGGGCGCGGAGCACAGATACGCAGTATTTT
TRBD1,NA,TRBV18,TRBJ1-6,CASSKGTDSPLHF,TGTGCCAGCTCAAAGGGGACAGACTCACCCCTCCACTTT
TRBD1,NA,TRBV7-3,TRBJ1-2,CASSPRQGERGGYTF,TGTGCCAGCAGCCCCCGACAGGGGGAGAGAGGGGGCTACACCTTC
NA,NA,TRBV7-2,TRBJ2-3,CASSLQGNIVTQYF,TGTGCCAGCAGCTTACAGGGAAATATAGTTACGCAGTATTTT
TRBD1,NA,TRBV2,TRBJ1-4,CASRGGTGANEKLFF,TGTGCCAGCAGGGGTGGGACAGGGGCTAATGAAAAACTGTTTTTT
NA,NA,TRBV5-1,TRBJ1-4,CASSLGQSYNEKLFF,TGCGCCAGCAGCTTAGGACAGAGCTATAATGAAAAACTGTTTTTT
TRBD2,NA,TRBV2,TRBJ2-5,CASRNPWRGGWETQYF,TGTGCCAGCAGAAATCCCTGGCGGGGGGGCTGGGAGACCCAGTACTTC
NA,once,TRBV7-2,TRBJ1-6,CASSLVEDSPLHF,TGTGCCAGCAGCTTAGTCGAGGATTCACCCCTCCACTTT
TRBD2,NA,TRBV9,TRBJ2-3,CASSAFGLDTDTQYF,TGTGCCAGCAGCGCCTTCGGACTAGACACAGATACGCAGTATTTT
NA,NA,TRBV7-9,TRBJ1-1,CASSPDSDLAEAFF,TGTGCCAGCAGCCCAGACAGCGACCTGGCTGAAGCTTTCTTT
NA,NA,TRBV5-5,TRBJ1-2,CASSSPGTKGYTF,TGTGCCAGCAGCTCTCCGGGAACGAAGGGCTACACCTTC
NA,NA,TRBV5-1,TRBJ2-5,CASSPIGRIDRETQYF,TGCGCCAGCAGCCCGATCGGACGGATTGACAGGGAGACCCAGTACTTC
TRBD2,NA,TRBV10-1,TRBJ2-5,CASSAGTSGLGTQYF,TGCGCCAGCAGTGCCGGGACTAGCGGGTTAGGGACCCAGTACTTC
NA,NA,TRBV4-1,TRBJ1-4,CASSQGQGATNEKLFF,TGCGCCAGCAGCCAAGGGCAGGGTGCAACTAATGAAAAACTGTTTTTT
NA,NA,TRBV5-1,TRBJ1-1,CASSLVGGLTEAFF,TGCGCCAGCAGCTTGGTCGGGGGGCTCACTGAAGCTTTCTTT
NA,NA,TRBV19,TRBJ1-2,CASSAAAESNYGYTF,TGTGCCAGTTCCGCGGCGGCAGAATCTAACTATGGCTACACCTTC
TRBD1,NA,TRBV10-3,TRBJ2-2,CAISRQGANTGELFF,TGTGCCATCAGTAGACAGGGGGCGAACACCGGGGAGCTGTTTTTT
TRBD2,NA,TRBV7-9,TRBJ2-3,CASSFPAGGTDTQYF,TGTGCCAGCAGCTTTCCAGCGGGGGGCACAGATACGCAGTATTTT
TRBD2,NA,TRBV3-1/TRBV3-2,TRBJ2-1,CASSHLRASGYNEQFF,TGTGCCAGCAGCCACCTTCGGGCTAGCGGATACAATGAGCAGTTCTTC
TRBD1,NA,TRBV30,TRBJ1-4,CAWSPVGQGEEKLFF,TGTGCCTGGAGTCCGGTAGGACAGGGCGAAGAAAAACTGTTTTTT
TRBD1,once,TRBV18,TRBJ2-3,CASSPPRTGELYRTDTQYF,TGTGCCAGCTCACCACCGAGGACAGGCGAGCTTTACCGCACAGATACGCAGTATTTT
NA,NA,TRBV30,TRBJ1-6,CAWSMGPESPLHF,TGTGCCTGGAGTATGGGCCCGGAATCACCCCTCCACTTT
NA,many,TRBV5-1,TRBJ1-1,CASSLKLDTEAFF,TGCGCCAGCAGCTTGAAGTTAGACACTGAAGCTTTCTTT
NA,NA,TRBV9,TRBJ1-2,CASSPSGQGYGYTF,TGTGCCAGCAGCCCCTCCGGGCAGGGATATGGCTACACCTTC
NA,NA,TRBV6-5,TRBJ1-6,CASSTGGYNSPLHF,TGTGCCAGCAGCACCGGGGGCTATAATTCACCCCTCCACTTT
TRBD1,NA,TRBV11-2,TRBJ1-1,CASASGQDNTEAFF,TGTGCCAGCGCTTCGGGACAGGACAACACTGAAGCTTTCTTT
NA,NA,TRBV5-8,TRBJ1-3,CASRRGLTGNTIYF,TGTGCCAGCAGGAGGGGACTTACCGGAAACACCATATATTTT
TRBD1,NA,TRBV19,TRBJ1-2,CASQGQANYGYTF,TGTGCCAGCCAGGGACAGGCTAACTATGGCTACACCTTC
TRBD1,NA,TRBV13,TRBJ1-1,CASSMDRDTEAFF,TGTGCCAGCAGCATGGACAGGGACACTGAAGCTTTCTTT
TRBD2,NA,TRBV7-2,TRBJ2-3,CASSSKRGDSDTQYF,TGTGCCAGCAGCTCTAAGCGGGGGGACTCAGATACGCAGTATTTT
TRBD1,NA,TRBV5-1,TRBJ2-5,CASSLRSRDREETQYF,TGCGCCAGCAGCTTACGTTCCCGGGACAGGGAAGAGACCCAGTACTTC
NA,NA,TRBV9,TRBJ1-1,CASSVDPLNTEAFF,TGTGCCAGCAGCGTAGATCCTTTGAACACTGAAGCTTTCTTT
TRBD2,NA,TRBV5-4,TRBJ2-5,CASSLGTSGQETQYF,TGTGCCAGCAGCCTCGGGACTAGCGGCCAAGAGACCCAGTACTTC
TRBD2,NA,TRBV7-3,TRBJ2-1,CASSLSGGEQFF,TGTGCCAGCAGCCTCAGCGGGGGCGAGCAGTTCTTC
NA,NA,TRBV10-3,TRBJ1-5,CAISELSNQPQHF,TGTGCCATCAGTGAGCTCAGCAATCAGCCCCAGCATTTT
NA,NA,TRBV5-1,TRBJ2-3,CASSSHLRGLTDTQYF,TGCGCCAGCAGCTCCCACCTGCGGGGACTCACAGATACGCAGTATTTT
NA,NA,TRBV25-1,TRBJ2-1,CASSPAQSPNEQFF,TGTGCCAGCAGTCCAGCGCAGTCCCCCAATGAGCAGTTCTTC
NA,NA,TRBV30,TRBJ1-4,CAWSETTGINEKLFF,TGTGCCTGGAGCGAAACTACCGGGATTAATGAAAAACTGTTTTTT
NA,NA,TRBV1,TRBJ1-2,CTSTPTGWYGYTF,TGCACCAGCACCCCGACAGGGTGGTATGGCTACACCTTC
NA,few,TRBV2,TRBJ1-3,CASSGLRGGPGTIYF,TGTGCCAGCAGTGGATTGAGGGGAGGACCGGGCACCATATATTTT
TRBD1,NA,TRBV25-1,TRBJ1-2,CASSAWTGGYTF,TGTGCCAGCAGTGCTTGGACAGGTGGCTACACCTTC
NA,NA,TRBV19,TRBJ2-2,CASSIIDSPNTGELFF,TGTGCCAGTAGTATAATAGACAGCCCGAACACCGGGGAGCTGTTTTTT
TRBD1,NA,TRBV2,TRBJ1-5,CASSNSGQGNQPQHF,TGTGCCAGCAGTAACTCTGGACAGGGCAATCAGCCCCAGCATTTT
NA,NA,TRBV4-1,TRBJ1-4,CASSQNYASATNEKLFF,TGCGCCAGCAGCCAAAATTATGCGTCTGCAACTAATGAAAAACTGTTTTTT
NA,NA,TRBV28,TRBJ1-5,CASSLGGTPGPQHF,TGTGCCAGCAGTTTGGGAGGGACGCCCGGGCCCCAGCATTTT
TRBD1,NA,TRBV4-3,TRBJ2-2,CASSQDLPGTGPGELFF,TGCGCCAGCAGCCAAGATCTCCCCGGGACAGGGCCCGGGGAGCTGTTTTTT